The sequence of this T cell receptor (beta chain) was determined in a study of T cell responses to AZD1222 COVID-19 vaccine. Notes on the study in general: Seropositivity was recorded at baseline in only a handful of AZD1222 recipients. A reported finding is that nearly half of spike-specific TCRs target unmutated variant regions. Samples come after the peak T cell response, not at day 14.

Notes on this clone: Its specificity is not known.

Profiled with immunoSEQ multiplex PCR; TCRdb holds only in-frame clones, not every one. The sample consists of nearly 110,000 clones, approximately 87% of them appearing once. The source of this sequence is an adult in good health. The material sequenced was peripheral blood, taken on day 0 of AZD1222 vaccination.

The CDR3: CASSRPGQMNTEAFF. The DNA for the CDR3 is TGTGCCAGTAGTCGTCCGGGGCAAATGAACACTGAAGCTTTCTTT. This sequence joins TRBV19 and TRBJ1-1, with D possibly matching TRBD1 (5 bases). With 5 bases removed from V and 0 bases from J, the gap between germline ends came to 13 bases. CDR3 size: 15 residues. Per germline, CDR1 LNHDA and CDR2 SQIVND (reference sequence). Supplemented by reference TRBV19 and TRBJ1-1, the full variable domain reads DGGITQSPKYLFRKEGQNVTLSCEQNLNHDAMYWYRQDPGQGLRLIYYSQIVNDFQKGDIAEGYSVSREKKESFPLTVTSAQKNPTAFYLCASSRPGQMNTEAFFGQGTRLTVV.